This T cell receptor (beta chain) was recorded in a study of blood T cell repertoires in COVID-19 (dated by TCRdb to the early 2020s). With regard to the full study: Samples covering the acute and convalescent phases of COVID-19 were provided by collaborators in the United States, Italy and Spain. Subjects who had been exposed to COVID-19, were actively infected with it, or had recovered from it provided the deeply sampled blood TCRbeta repertoires that made up the dataset. HLA class I and class II types, where available, came from metadata supplied by the sample provider rather than from assay-based typing. The material from the prospective study consisted of cDNA or gDNA derived from T cells, B-cell-depleted T cells, or PBMCs. Nearly every sample came with metadata listing a de-identified subject ID, COVID-19 status, age in years and sex. The samples were drawn from two sources: the first 160 participants of the ongoing ImmuneRACE study, and 1,254 subjects contributed by 6 global collaborators. The repertoires were released in a freely available public database intended as a resource for research on the immune response to SARS-CoV-2.

Whole blood was collected in K2EDTA tubes by collaborating institutions according to the institutions' own protocols. For TCRbeta analysis, collaborators shipped samples in one of three forms: frozen whole blood, isolated PBMCs, or DNA extracted from either of those sample types. About this clone itself: Its target antigen remains unknown. No much larger clone exists at a distance of one base, and base qualities are not known.

Points the paper makes about the study in general: The quantity of clinical and demographic metadata differed by source and by participant and was supplied without curation.

V sheds 2 bases and J sheds 0 bases, leaving 12 bases between their ends. From its cysteine to its phenylalanine, the CDR3 spans 16 amino acids. Only CDR3 DNA is held: 48 bases, read in frame from base 1. For CDR1 and CDR2, the germline V gene (reference sequence) lists SEHNR and FQNEAQ. The immunoSEQ Assay, a bias-controlled multiplex PCR, was used to amplify TCRbeta CDR3 regions from genomic DNA. The paper's processing steps were these. The number of nucleated cells in each sample was estimated from the amplification of reference gene primers within the assay. Sequence reads were collapsed and filtered to measure the absolute abundance of every unique TCRbeta CDR3 rearrangement. For each sample, productive Simpson clonality was calculated by taking the square root of Simpson's diversity index across productive rearrangements. The clones in this table, taken by TCRdb from immuneACCESS, are in-frame only. Not every clone is retained; where verified, under half of the shortfall comes from an unresolved V gene, and the cause of the rest is unknown. V and J calls and clone size are as listed in that table; D and trimming were resolved from the DNA. Present in this sample are about 70,000 clones, around 83% of which were seen just once. Of the sample, over 7.5% is held by the ten largest clones.

The TCR sequence derives from an elderly woman with acute or convalescent COVID-19. Sequencing input: peripheral blood. The chain is made from TRBV7-9 and TRBJ2-3; no D segment can be confidently identified. CDR3 region: CASSLQVSPSTDTQYF. In nucleotides, the sequence is TGTGCCAGCAGCTTACAGGTCTCCCCGAGCACAGATACGCAGTATTTT.